These 20 T cell receptor beta chains came from one sample sequenced in a study of vaccination and CD4 T cells after COVID-19. These receptors have no identified antigens. Treatment reported: approximately 9-day PBMC culture with coronavirus spike peptide pools or control peptides (ViraFEST assay). Cultured CD4+ T cells had their DNA profiled by the Oncomine TCR Beta short-read assay. TCRdb itself ran the PCR reads through MiXCR, one entry per CDR3 protein. Among approximately 15,000 distinct CDR3 sequences, about 33% were seen once, and the ten largest hold roughly 17%. Sample: cultured CD4+ T cells from blood. Receptor source: a human donor with COVID-19.

This clonotype came up a few times. J is TRBJ1-5 and V is TRBV27, with unresolved D. V was cut by 0 bases and J by 5 bases, with 8 bases left in between. Germline V lookup: CDR1 MNHEY, CDR2 SMNVEV (reference sequence). This CDR3 is built from 14 residues. The CDR3 DNA sequence: TGTGCCAGCAGTTTATCCGGGGTTTATCAGCCCCAGCATTTT. Its translation is CASSLSGVYQPQHF.

This clonotype has only a few counts. This chain links TRBV20-1 with TRBJ1-2, with D possibly matching TRBD1 (6 bases). The CDR3 is 14 amino acids. V was shortened by 5 bases and J by 6 bases, with 19 bases between the two germline ends. In germline, CDR1 is DFQATT, CDR2 SNEGSKA (reference sequence). CDR3 sequence (DNA): TGCAGTGCTCTAGAATTACAGGGACTGGATGGCTACACCTTC. Translated, it gives CSALELQGLDGYTF.

In its sample, this clonotype was seen a few times. The V gene is TRBV15, the J gene TRBJ2-5, with 15 bases lining up with TRBD2. The CDR3 length is 17 residues. After removal of 0 bases from V and 5 bases from J, the junction contained 4 bases not matched to a gene. Per germline, CDR1 LNHNV and CDR2 YYDKDF (reference sequence). This CDR3 reads CATSRDGTSGGTETQYF. The CDR3 region has the DNA TGTGCCACCAGCAGAGACGGGACTAGCGGGGGGACGGAGACCCAGTACTTC.

V gene TRBV20-1 combines with J gene TRBJ1-2; TRBD1 agrees at 7 bases. V was clipped by 6 bases and J by 4 bases; unmatched bases: 8. The CDR3 loop spans 13 amino acids. Germline CDR1 reads DFQATT; CDR2 reads SNEGSKA (reference sequence). The CDR3, as DNA: TGCAGTGCCACTCCGACAGGGACCTATGGCTACACCTTC. It translates to CSATPTGTYGYTF.

The J gene is TRBJ1-3, the V gene TRBV6-5, with D perhaps TRBD1 (5 bases). V was clipped by 0 bases and J by 0 bases, with 9 bases between them. This CDR3 contains 16 residues. The V gene's germline CDR1 is MNHEY and CDR2 SVGAGI. In nucleotides, the CDR3 is TGTGCCAGCAGTTACTCGGGTAGGGGCTCTGGAAACACCATATATTTT. Amino acid sequence: CASSYSGRGSGNTIYF.

The CDR3 DNA is TGTGCCAGCTCACCAGGACAGGTGGGCACAGATACGCAGTATTTT. It translates to CASSPGQVGTDTQYF. The V and J genes are TRBV18 and TRBJ2-3, with 7 positions matching TRBD1. Per the germline V gene, CDR1 is KGHSH and CDR2 is LQKENI. This CDR3 is built from 15 residues. The V gene end was trimmed by 2 bases and the J gene end by 1 base; junction bases not matched to a gene: 3.

The chain is built from TRBV7-2 and TRBJ2-4, with a tentative D call TRBD2 (5 bases). Deletions cut 1 base from V and 5 bases from J, with 12 bases between. The CDR3 has 15 amino acids. Germline lookup yields CDR1 SGHTA and CDR2 FQGNSA. CDR3 loop: CASSLGGATENIQYF. The DNA of the CDR3 is TGTGCCAGCAGCTTAGGGGGAGCTACGGAAAACATTCAGTACTTC.

This clonotype was found a few times. The chain carries TRBV5-1 and TRBJ2-2, with 9 nucleotides matching TRBD1. V lost 4 bases, J lost 3 bases, and 7 bases stayed unmatched. CDR1 and CDR2 from the germline V gene are SGHRS and YFSETQ. The CDR3 is 16 residues long. Here the CDR3 reads CASSLGQGMHTGELFF. The CDR3 DNA reads TGCGCCAGCAGCCTGGGACAGGGCATGCACACCGGGGAGCTGTTTTTT.

The chain has TRBV7-9 and TRBJ1-2; TRBD1 matches 7 bases. The CDR3 runs to 16 residues. Germline-derived CDR1 and CDR2 are SEHNR and FQNEAQ (reference sequence). After removal of 2 bases from V and 2 bases from J, the junction contained 8 bases not matched to a gene. The CDR3 region is CASSLLRDRQNYGYTF. The CDR3 DNA is TGTGCCAGCAGCTTACTACGGGACAGACAAAACTATGGCTACACCTTC.

The chain carries TRBV11-2 and TRBJ2-1, with 10 bases matching TRBD2. Germline lookup yields CDR1 SGHAT and CDR2 FQNNGV. Losses at the gene ends were 5 bases for V and 7 bases for J; bases not matched to a gene: 8. The CDR3 sequence is 15 residues long. CDR3 region: CASSKRGGGGNEQFF. Here the CDR3 DNA reads TGTGCCAGCAGCAAGCGGGGGGGCGGCGGAAATGAGCAGTTCTTC.

This chain joins TRBV28 and TRBJ2-5; D ambiguous. The V end was cut by 8 bases, the J end by 6 bases, with 16 bases between. Germline values: CDR1 MDHEN, CDR2 SYDVKM. The CDR3 extends over 13 amino acids. The CDR3 region is CASDASNGQTQYF. CDR3 DNA sequence: TGTGCCAGCGATGCTTCGAACGGGCAGACCCAGTACTTC.

This clonotype appeared a few times. This chain links TRBV11-2 with TRBJ2-2; D may be TRBD1 (6 bases). This CDR3 has 16 amino acids. Germline CDR1 reads SGHAT; CDR2 reads FQNNGV. The V gene lost 5 bases and the J gene lost 5 bases, with 18 bases spanning the gap. In DNA form, the CDR3 reads TGTGCCAGCAGCACACTACAGGGTACTAGGACCGGGGAGCTGTTTTTT. This sequence encodes CASSTLQGTRTGELFF.

This clonotype was seen a handful of times. CDR3 in DNA: TGTGCCAGCACCGGGGGACGGCCCCTCCACTTT. This codes for CASTGGRPLHF. The chain carries TRBV28 and TRBJ1-6; D is possibly TRBD1 (5 bases). V was trimmed by 7 bases and J by 13 bases, leaving 11 bases between them. This CDR3 comprises 11 residues. Germline V lookup: CDR1 MDHEN, CDR2 SYDVKM. Full variable domain (missing parts from reference TRBV28 and TRBJ1-6): DVKVTQSSRYLVKRTGEKVFLECVQDMDHENMFWYRQDPGLGLRLIYFSYDVKMKEKGDIPEGYSVSREKKERFSLILESASTNQTSMYLCASTGGRPLHFGNGTRLTVT.

This clonotype is judged medium-sized. The chain joins TRBV7-2 to TRBJ1-2; TRBD1 aligns across 8 bases. This CDR3 spans 14 amino acids. CDR1 is SGHTA, CDR2 FQGNSA, per germline. Losses at the gene ends were 7 bases for V and 0 bases for J; bases not matched to a gene: 4. CDR3 protein: CASNKDRANYGYTF. The CDR3, as DNA: TGTGCCAGCAACAAGGACAGGGCTAACTATGGCTACACCTTC.

The chain employs TRBV12-3 or TRBV12-4 and TRBJ2-7; 7 bases align to TRBD1. V lost 6 bases to trimming and J lost 2 bases; unmatched junction nucleotides: 7. This CDR3 region has 14 residues. CDR3 loop: CASRQQGPAYEQYF. CDR3 in DNA: TGTGCCAGCAGGCAACAGGGGCCAGCCTACGAGCAGTACTTC.

This chain connects TRBV5-1 to TRBJ2-7; TRBD1 might be the D (6 bases). The CDR3 is 15 residues long. Trimming removed 0 bases from V and 7 bases from J, with 17 bases in between. Germline CDR1 and CDR2: SGHRS and YFSETQ. CDR3 sequence reads: CASSLVGGRFEEQYF. The CDR3 DNA follows: TGCGCCAGCAGCTTGGTTGGGGGCCGGTTTGAGGAGCAGTACTTC.

This clonotype was seen more than once but under ten times. V usage is TRBV20-1 and J usage is TRBJ2-5; 12 bases line up with TRBD2. Germline CDR1 reads DFQATT; CDR2 reads SNEGSKA (reference sequence). J was trimmed by 5 bases and V by 2 bases; bases with no gene match: 6. This CDR3 has 15 residues. CDR3 amino acids: CSARLAGGLGETQYF. As DNA, the CDR3 is TGCAGTGCTAGACTAGCGGGGGGGCTGGGGGAGACCCAGTACTTC.

V usage is TRBV30 and J usage is TRBJ1-5; D may be TRBD1 (6 bases). The germline V gene encodes CDR1 GTSNPN and CDR2 SVGIG (reference sequence). The CDR3 is 20 amino acids. Trimming pared 5 bases from V and 0 bases from J, leaving 29 bases between. The CDR3 here is CAWAGGTGTTAIDSNQPQHF. The CDR3 DNA is TGTGCCTGGGCTGGGGGTACAGGGACAACGGCGATCGATAGCAATCAGCCCCAGCATTTT.

There are a few counts of this clonotype. V is TRBV20-1 and J is TRBJ2-5, with TRBD2 as a possible D gene (5 bases). CDR1 and CDR2 (germline): DFQATT, SNEGSKA (reference sequence). Trimming stripped 0 bases from V and 2 bases from J, with 16 bases between. This CDR3 region has 16 residues. DNA of the CDR3: TGCAGTGCTAGAGATATGCTCCGGGGAACTCAAGAGACCCAGTACTTC. It translates to CSARDMLRGTQETQYF.

The chain employs TRBV5-5 and TRBJ1-2, with D hard to call. The CDR3 contains 14 residues. Germline V lookup: CDR1 SGHKS, CDR2 YYEKEE (reference sequence). Trimming removed 2 bases at V and 2 bases at J, with 10 bases between. The CDR3, as DNA: TGTGCCAGCAGCTTCCGGGAGGCCAACTATGGCTACACCTTC. Its protein product is CASSFREANYGYTF.